Below are 6 T cell receptor beta chains sequenced from a single sample in a study of blood T cell repertoires in COVID-19 (TCRdb year 2020). Library creation used the immunoSEQ multiplex PCR assay. TCRdb took this table from immuneACCESS and kept in-frame rearrangements with V and J called. Such tables lack part of the clones; where checked against another copy, unresolved V genes explain under half of the gap, and the rest is unexplained. The sample profile shows over 150,000 clones; about 90% of them were found once. In total, the top ten clones hold over 7% of the sample. The sample was PBMCs or T cells enriched from blood (not recorded which). The receptors originated from a woman in her 50s who had recovered from COVID-19.

This chain uses TRBV30 with TRBJ1-2; 7 bases align to TRBD1. V trimming: 4 bases; J trimming: 4 bases; junction bases outside the gene matches: 6. Germline V gene sequence: CDR1 GTSNPN, CDR2 SVGIG (reference sequence). The CDR3 is 13 residues long. CDR3 residues: CAWIQGGSYGYTF. The CDR3 DNA is TGTGCCTGGATTCAAGGGGGCTCCTATGGCTACACCTTC. The variable domain in full, completed from reference TRBV30 and TRBJ1-2, reads SQTIHQWPATLVQPVGSPLSLECTVEGTSNPNLYWYRQAAGRGLQLLFYSVGIGQISSEVPQNLSASRPQDRQFILSSKKLLLSDSGFYLCAWIQGGSYGYTFGSGTRLTVV.

The chain combines TRBV7-9 with TRBJ1-2, with a tentative D call TRBD1 (5 bases). CDR3 length equals 16 residues. The V end lost 0 bases, the J end lost 1 base, and 12 bases lay between the germline ends. Germline V gene sequence: CDR1 SEHNR, CDR2 FQNEAQ (reference sequence). This CDR3 is CASSLAREWSNYGYTF. CDR3 nucleotides: TGTGCCAGCAGCTTAGCCAGGGAATGGAGTAACTATGGCTACACCTTC.

The V call is TRBV6-9, the J call TRBJ1-2; 7 bases agree with TRBD1. This CDR3 contains 16 residues. The J segment lost 3 bases and the V segment lost 7 bases, leaving 14 bases of the junction unmatched. Germline lookup yields CDR1 MNHGY and CDR2 SVAAGI. CDR3 sequence (DNA): TGTGCCAGCAAGGGACGGAGGGGGCGACTCCACTATGGCTACACCTTC. Translating it yields CASKGRRGRLHYGYTF.

CDR3 residues: CSVGERGVRTNYGYTF. CDR3 in DNA: TGCAGCGTTGGTGAGCGGGGGGTCAGGACTAACTATGGCTACACCTTC. The rearrangement links TRBV29-1 to TRBJ1-2, with D possibly being TRBD1 (5 bases). Deletions cut 4 bases from V and 0 bases from J, with 18 bases between. The CDR3 covers 16 residues. The germline V gene encodes CDR1 SQVTM and CDR2 ANQGSEA.

This chain uses TRBV19 with TRBJ1-2; D may be TRBD1 (5 bases). Trimming pared 2 bases from V and 0 bases from J, leaving 16 bases between. The CDR3 runs to 17 residues. Germline V gene lookup returns CDR1 LNHDA and CDR2 SQIVND (reference sequence). CDR3 loop: CASSIRQGLESNYGYTF. DNA of the CDR3: TGTGCCAGTAGTATAAGGCAGGGACTCGAATCTAACTATGGCTACACCTTC.

This chain connects TRBV5-1 to TRBJ2-3, with D possibly being TRBD1 (6 bases). With 3 bases removed from V and 0 bases from J, the gap between germline ends came to 11 bases. Looked up from germline, CDR1 is SGHRS and CDR2 is YFSETQ. This CDR3 is 15 amino acids long. CDR3 nucleotides: TGCGCCAGCAGCTGGACAGTCCCTAGCACAGATACGCAGTATTTT. The encoded protein is CASSWTVPSTDTQYF.